This T cell receptor beta chain was captured in a study of blood T cell repertoires in COVID-19. Study-wide background: The United States, Italy and Spain provided the acute and convalescent COVID-19 samples. From T cells, B-cell-depleted T cells, or PBMCs came the material, which was cDNA or gDNA.

Original processing methods: Reference gene primer amplification in the assay estimated nucleated cell counts. Some clones are missing from TCRdb's copy, which holds only in-frame ones; the method was immunoSEQ multiplex PCR. The V and J calls and the clone size are those of that table, but D and trimming were determined from the DNA. The repertoire holds more than 130,000 clones, with roughly 89% as singletons. V shed 0 bases, J shed 3 bases, and the junction held 4 bases outside the gene matches. The CDR3 runs to 15 residues. The germline CDR1 and CDR2 sequences are SGHTA and FQGTGA. V gene TRBV7-3 combines with J gene TRBJ2-5; 7 bases map to TRBD1. This TCR came from a woman in her forties with acute or convalescent COVID-19. Material for sequencing was peripheral blood. Here the CDR3 reads CASSLTGTGEETQYF. The DNA of the CDR3 is TGTGCCAGCAGCTTAACAGGCACAGGGGAAGAGACCCAGTACTTC.